These T cell receptor beta chains were read from a single sample in a study of blood T cells in healthy people across ages. MiXCR, run by TCRdb on the 5' RACE reads, gives a single entry per CDR3 protein. The sample records some 1.1 million distinct CDR3 sequences, roughly two fifths being singletons. Sequenced: blood. These TCRs come from a young man in good health. Each CDR3 is given with its conserved first and last residue. A D gene is named only where the DNA matches it firmly. Clone sizes are given selectively: once, few, many, or a class where the clone is expanded.

j_call | cdr3_length | d_call | clone_size | v_call | cdr3_nt | cdr3_aa
TRBJ1-5 | 19 | TRBD1 | NA | TRBV10-3 | TGTGCCATCAGTGAGAGGGACAGGGGGAGTTATACTAGCAATCAGCCCCAGCATTTT | CAISERDRGSYTSNQPQHF
TRBJ1-4 | 19 | NA | NA | TRBV27 | TGCACCAGCAGTTTAATCGTTATCGGCCACGGGACGCTTAATGAAAAACTGTTTTTT | CTSSLIVIGHGTLNEKLFF
TRBJ1-1 | 12 | NA | once | TRBV6-5 | TGTGCCAGCAGTTACGCCACAGGTGAAGCTTTCTTT | CASSYATGEAFF
TRBJ2-6 | 16 | NA | few | TRBV4-1 | TGCGCCAGCAGCCAGCTCCAGGGTTCAGGGGCCAACGTCCTGACTTTC | CASSQLQGSGANVLTF
TRBJ1-4 | 15 | NA | few | TRBV10-3 | TGTGCCATCAGTGAGTCGGGAGGGGCTAATGAAAAACTGTTTTTT | CAISESGGANEKLFF
TRBJ1-1 | 11 | NA | NA | TRBV12-3/TRBV12-4 | TGTGCCAGCAGTTTCACTGCGAGGGCTTTCTTT | CASSFTARAFF
TRBJ2-1 | 15 | TRBD1 | many | TRBV27 | TGTGCCAGCAGTTTAAAACAGGGGCTCTACAATGAGCAGTTCTTC | CASSLKQGLYNEQFF
TRBJ2-3 | 12 | NA | many | TRBV9 | TGTGCCAGCAGCAACCGCACAGATACGCAGTATTTT | CASSNRTDTQYF
TRBJ1-2 | 14 | TRBD1 | NA | TRBV2 | TGTGCCAGCAGGGGACAGGGTGGTAGATATGGCCACACCTTC | CASRGQGGRYGHTF
TRBJ1-6 | 14 | TRBD1 | many | TRBV12-3/TRBV12-4 | TGTGCCAGCAGTTTCGAGACAGGGACTTCACCCCTCCACTTT | CASSFETGTSPLHF
TRBJ1-2 | 15 | NA | few | TRBV20-1 | TGCAGTGCTAGAGATAAGAAGGGTCCTAACTATGGCTACACCTTC | CSARDKKGPNYGYTF
TRBJ1-1 | 15 | NA | NA | TRBV12-3/TRBV12-4 | TGTGCCTGCAGACCCGGGACACCCCTGAACACTGAAGCTTTCTTT | CACRPGTPLNTEAFF
TRBJ1-4 | 16 | NA | NA | TRBV5-5 | TGTGCCAGCAGCTTGGAGGGGGGACTGTTTAATGAAAAACTGTTTTTT | CASSLEGGLFNEKLFF
TRBJ2-1 | 14 | TRBD1 | NA | TRBV11-2 | TGTGCCAGCAGCTTAAGGGACAGGGTGCATGAGCAGTTCTTC | CASSLRDRVHEQFF
TRBJ2-3 | 14 | TRBD2 | few | TRBV29-1 | TGCAGCGTGCCAGCGGGGGGTCACACAGATACGCAGTATTTT | CSVPAGGHTDTQYF
TRBJ2-1 | 10 | NA | NA | TRBV6-2/TRBV6-3 | TGTGCCAGCACCAAGAATGAGCAGTTCTTC | CASTKNEQFF
TRBJ2-4 | 16 | NA | NA | TRBV6-6 | TGTGCCAGCAGTCCCCGACCGGGAAATTCCAAAAACATTCAGTACTTC | CASSPRPGNSKNIQYF
TRBJ1-5 | 15 | TRBD1 | NA | TRBV18 | TGTGCCAGCTCACCAAGGGACAGGGTGGCTCAGCCCCAGCATTTT | CASSPRDRVAQPQHF
TRBJ1-1 | 15 | NA | NA | TRBV20-1 | TGCAGTGCTAGAGATATAGGGAAGGGCGGCACTGAAGCTTTCTTT | CSARDIGKGGTEAFF
TRBJ2-1 | 16 | TRBD1 | NA | TRBV12-3/TRBV12-4 | TGTGCCAGCAGTCCGATTGGGACAGTTATTTACAATGGGCAGTTCTTC | CASSPIGTVIYNGQFF
TRBJ1-1 | 17 | TRBD1 | NA | TRBV2 | TGTGCCAGCAGTGTCTGGGACAGGGGGGCCGTGAACACTGAAGCTTTCTTT | CASSVWDRGAVNTEAFF
TRBJ2-5 | 14 | NA | NA | TRBV4-3 | TGCGCCAGCAGCCAAGATGACCGGTACAATGAGCAGTACTTC | CASSQDDRYNEQYF
TRBJ2-1 | 13 | NA | NA | TRBV7-8 | TGTGCCAGCAGCCTACTCCCTTCGAATGAGCAGTTCTTC | CASSLLPSNEQFF
TRBJ1-5 | 16 | NA | few | TRBV10-3 | TGTGCCATCAGTGAGTATAGGGACACAAGCAATCAGCCCCAGCATTTT | CAISEYRDTSNQPQHF
TRBJ1-4 | 13 | NA | NA | TRBV28 | TGTGCCAGCGTCACAGGAGGGGCGGAAAAACTGTTTTTT | CASVTGGAEKLFF
TRBJ1-1 | 12 | NA | NA | TRBV20-1 | TGCAGTGCTAAGGGCCAGAACACTGAAGCTTTCTTT | CSAKGQNTEAFF
TRBJ1-2 | 16 | NA | NA | TRBV10-3 | TGTGCCATCAGTGACCAAATCGTCCCCCTAAGCGGTGGCTACACCTTC | CAISDQIVPLSGGYTF
TRBJ2-5 | 19 | TRBD2 | NA | TRBV7-9 | TGTGCCACCGCGCGAACTAGCGGGGGGGCCTACGACTTTCAAGAGACCCAGTACTTC | CATARTSGGAYDFQETQYF
TRBJ2-5 | 17 | TRBD1 | NA | TRBV6-1 | TGTGCCAGCAGACGCAGGACAGGGGGTGTTACGGCCGGTGAGCAGTACTTC | CASRRRTGGVTAGEQYF
TRBJ1-6 | 13 | NA | once | TRBV27 | TGTGCCAGCAGTTTGATGGGCAGCTCACCCCTCCACTTT | CASSLMGSSPLHF
TRBJ1-5 | 15 | TRBD1 | NA | TRBV28 | TGTGCCAGCACGATCAGGGGGGACAGCAATCAGCCCCAGCATTTT | CASTIRGDSNQPQHF
TRBJ2-3 | 14 | NA | NA | TRBV9 | TGTGCCAGCGTAAAACTAACTAGCACAGGTACGCAGTATTTT | CASVKLTSTGTQYF
TRBJ2-1 | 13 | NA | NA | TRBV2 | TGTGCCAGCAGTGAACTAGGGGGTAATGAGCAGTTCTTC | CASSELGGNEQFF
TRBJ1-4 | 14 | NA | few | TRBV7-2 | TGTGCCAGCAGCATGGACACAGCTAATGAAAAACTGTTTTTT | CASSMDTANEKLFF
TRBJ1-2 | 13 | NA | NA | TRBV10-3 | TGTGCCAGCGGCCCGACCCCTGGCTATGGCTACACCTTC | CASGPTPGYGYTF
TRBJ2-3 | 11 | NA | NA | TRBV29-1 | TGCAGCCCCCGGAGGGGAGGTACGCAGTATTTT | CSPRRGGTQYF
TRBJ2-1 | 14 | NA | NA | TRBV20-1 | TGCAGTGCTAGTAGTGGGGACACCTACAATGAGCAGTTCTTC | CSASSGDTYNEQFF
TRBJ1-6 | 14 | TRBD1 | NA | TRBV28 | TGTGCCAGCAGTTTCGGACAGGGTTCTTCACCCCTCCACTTT | CASSFGQGSSPLHF
TRBJ2-3 | 17 | TRBD1 | NA | TRBV18 | TGTGCCAGCTCACCAGCGACAGGGTTCCTCCTCACAGATACGCAGTATTTT | CASSPATGFLLTDTQYF
TRBJ2-5 | 16 | TRBD2 | few | TRBV11-3 | TGTGCCAGCAGCTCCCGACTAGCCGGGGCCCAAGAGACCCAGTACTTC | CASSSRLAGAQETQYF
TRBJ1-2 | 14 | NA | few | TRBV7-9 | TGTGCCAGCAGTCAGACCCCCCAAAACTATGGCTACACCTTC | CASSQTPQNYGYTF
TRBJ2-1 | 18 | NA | NA | TRBV9 | TGTGCCAGCAGCTCCCCCGGGCCTATAGCAGGCTCCTACAATGAGCAGTTCTTC | CASSSPGPIAGSYNEQFF
TRBJ1-4 | 13 | NA | NA | TRBV28 | TGTGCCAACAGAGGGGGAACTAATGAAAAACTGTTTTTT | CANRGGTNEKLFF
TRBJ2-6 | 17 | NA | few | TRBV4-3 | TGCGCCAGCAGCCAAGTTGAAGGGGCCTCTGGGGCCAACGTCCTGACTTTC | CASSQVEGASGANVLTF
TRBJ1-1 | 14 | NA | NA | TRBV2 | TGTGCCAGCAGTGCACGATGGAGGGGACCTGAAGCTTTCTTT | CASSARWRGPEAFF
TRBJ2-1 | 15 | NA | NA | TRBV7-2 | TGTGCCAGCAGCTTAATGGCTAGCGACTACAATGAGCAGTTCTTC | CASSLMASDYNEQFF
TRBJ2-5 | 14 | NA | few | TRBV20-1 | TGCAGTGCCCTGACAGGAAGGGGAGAAGAGACCCAGTACTTC | CSALTGRGEETQYF
TRBJ2-7 | 16 | NA | NA | TRBV2 | TGTGCCAGCAGTGAAGCGGGAGGAAGGGGCTCCTACGAGCAGTACTTC | CASSEAGGRGSYEQYF
TRBJ2-3 | 15 | TRBD1 | NA | TRBV29-1 | TGCAGCGTCGCAAAAACAGGGGTAGGCACAGATACGCAGTATTTT | CSVAKTGVGTDTQYF
TRBJ2-1 | 10 | NA | many | TRBV29-1 | TGCAGCGTTGATGGGGGTGAGCAGTTCTTC | CSVDGGEQFF
TRBJ2-4 | 20 | NA | NA | TRBV4-1 | TGCGCCAGCAGCCAACCCAAGACGGGGTGGGCTAGGGAAACCAAAGACATTCAGTACTTC | CASSQPKTGWARETKDIQYF
TRBJ2-3 | 14 | NA | few | TRBV19 | TGTGCCAGCAGATCAGGGACCCCCCCAGATACGCAGTATTTT | CASRSGTPPDTQYF
TRBJ2-7 | 14 | NA | NA | TRBV12-3/TRBV12-4 | TGTGCCAGCAGCGGACTGTTACTCCACAATGAGCAGTACTTC | CASSGLLLHNEQYF
TRBJ1-1 | 16 | TRBD1 | NA | TRBV20-1 | TGCAGTGCTAGAGATAGAAGACAGGGCGGAAACACTGAAGCTTTCTTT | CSARDRRQGGNTEAFF
TRBJ2-5 | 13 | NA | few | TRBV7-8 | TGTGCCAGCAGCTTAGGGGTTGCGGAGACCCAGTACTTC | CASSLGVAETQYF
TRBJ2-2 | 16 | NA | NA | TRBV7-2 | TGTGCCAGCAGCTTAGGCCCCAGGGGTACGACCGGGGAGCTGTTTTTT | CASSLGPRGTTGELFF
TRBJ1-2 | 14 | NA | few | TRBV6-1 | TGTGCCAGCAGTGATTTGCAGGCCGGATATGGCTACACCTTC | CASSDLQAGYGYTF
TRBJ2-3 | 18 | TRBD1 | few | TRBV7-9 | TGTGCCAGCAGCTCCGCGGGACAGGGGCAAGGAGGCACAGATACGCAGTATTTT | CASSSAGQGQGGTDTQYF
TRBJ2-7 | 15 | NA | NA | TRBV6-5 | TGTGCCAGCAGTTACCAGTTCGCGGCGGTTGGCGAGCAGTACTTC | CASSYQFAAVGEQYF